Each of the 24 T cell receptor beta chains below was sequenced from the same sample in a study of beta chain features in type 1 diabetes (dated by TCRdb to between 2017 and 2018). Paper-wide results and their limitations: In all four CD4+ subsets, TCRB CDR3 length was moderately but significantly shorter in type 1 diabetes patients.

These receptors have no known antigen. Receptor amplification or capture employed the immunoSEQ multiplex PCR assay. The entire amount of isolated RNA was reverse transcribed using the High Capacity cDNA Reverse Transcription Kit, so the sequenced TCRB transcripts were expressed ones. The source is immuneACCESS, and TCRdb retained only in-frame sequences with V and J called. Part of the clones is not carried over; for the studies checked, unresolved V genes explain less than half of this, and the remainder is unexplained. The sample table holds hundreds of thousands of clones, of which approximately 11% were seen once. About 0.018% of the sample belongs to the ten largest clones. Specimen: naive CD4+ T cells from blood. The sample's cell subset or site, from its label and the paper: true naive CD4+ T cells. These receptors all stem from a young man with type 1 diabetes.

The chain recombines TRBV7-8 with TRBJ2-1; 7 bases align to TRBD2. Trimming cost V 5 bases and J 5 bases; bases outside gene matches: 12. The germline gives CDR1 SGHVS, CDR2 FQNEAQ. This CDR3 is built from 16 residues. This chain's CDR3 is CASSLPGLADDNEQFF. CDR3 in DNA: TGTGCCAGCAGCCTTCCGGGGCTAGCGGACGACAATGAGCAGTTCTTC.

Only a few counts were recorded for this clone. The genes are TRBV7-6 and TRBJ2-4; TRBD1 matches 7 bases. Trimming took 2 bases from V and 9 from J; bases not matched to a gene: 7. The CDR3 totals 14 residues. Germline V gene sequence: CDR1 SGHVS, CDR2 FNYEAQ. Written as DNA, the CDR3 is TGTGCCAGCAGCTTATCTGCAGGGGGTGGCATTCAGTACTTC. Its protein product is CASSLSAGGGIQYF.

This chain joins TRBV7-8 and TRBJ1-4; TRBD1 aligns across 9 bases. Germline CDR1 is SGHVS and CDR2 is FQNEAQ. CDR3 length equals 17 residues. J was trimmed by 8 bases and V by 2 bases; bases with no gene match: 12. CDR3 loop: CASSLRDRGQGVEKLFF. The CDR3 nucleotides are TGTGCCAGCAGCTTAAGGGATAGGGGACAGGGAGTGGAAAAACTGTTTTTT.

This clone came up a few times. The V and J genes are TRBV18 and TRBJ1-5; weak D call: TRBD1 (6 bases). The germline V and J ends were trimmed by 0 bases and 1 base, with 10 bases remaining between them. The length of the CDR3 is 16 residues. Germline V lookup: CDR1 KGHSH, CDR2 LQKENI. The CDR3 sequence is CASSPPGQRSNQPQHF. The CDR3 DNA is TGTGCCAGCTCACCACCGGGACAAAGAAGCAATCAGCCCCAGCATTTT.

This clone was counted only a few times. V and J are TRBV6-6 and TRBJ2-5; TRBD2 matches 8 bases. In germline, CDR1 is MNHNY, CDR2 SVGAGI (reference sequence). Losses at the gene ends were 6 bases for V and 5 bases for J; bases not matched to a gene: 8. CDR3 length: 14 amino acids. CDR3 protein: CASRLVAGRETQYF. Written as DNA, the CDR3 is TGTGCCAGCAGACTAGTAGCGGGGCGCGAGACCCAGTACTTC.

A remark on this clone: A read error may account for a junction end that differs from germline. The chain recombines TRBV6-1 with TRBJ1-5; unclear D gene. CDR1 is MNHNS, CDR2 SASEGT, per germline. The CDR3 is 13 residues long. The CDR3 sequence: CASREDLNQPQHF. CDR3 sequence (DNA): TGTGCCAGCAGGGAAGATCTCAATCAGCCCCAGCATTTT.

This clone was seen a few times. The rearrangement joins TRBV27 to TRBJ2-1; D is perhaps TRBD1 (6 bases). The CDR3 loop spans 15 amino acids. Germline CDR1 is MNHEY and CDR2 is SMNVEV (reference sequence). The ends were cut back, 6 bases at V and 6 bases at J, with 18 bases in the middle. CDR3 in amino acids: CASSPSGTLRNEQFF. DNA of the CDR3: TGTGCCAGCAGCCCGTCCGGGACATTGCGCAATGAGCAGTTCTTC.

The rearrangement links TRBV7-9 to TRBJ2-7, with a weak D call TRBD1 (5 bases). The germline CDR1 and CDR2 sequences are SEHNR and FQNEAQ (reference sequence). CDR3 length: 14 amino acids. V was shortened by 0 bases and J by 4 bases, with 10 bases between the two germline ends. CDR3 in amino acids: CASSLAGRAYEQYF. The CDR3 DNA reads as TGTGCCAGCAGCTTAGCCGGCAGGGCGTACGAGCAGTACTTC.

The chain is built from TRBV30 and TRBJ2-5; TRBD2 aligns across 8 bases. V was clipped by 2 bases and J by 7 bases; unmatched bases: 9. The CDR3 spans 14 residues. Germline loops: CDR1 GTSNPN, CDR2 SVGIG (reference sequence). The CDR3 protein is CAWSRLAGRGTQYF. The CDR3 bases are TGTGCCTGGAGTAGATTAGCGGGGCGTGGGACCCAGTACTTC. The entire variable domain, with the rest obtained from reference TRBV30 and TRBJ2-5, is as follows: SQTIHQWPATLVQPVGSPLSLECTVEGTSNPNLYWYRQAAGRGLQLLFYSVGIGQISSEVPQNLSASRPQDRQFILSSKKLLLSDSGFYLCAWSRLAGRGTQYFGPGTRLLVL.

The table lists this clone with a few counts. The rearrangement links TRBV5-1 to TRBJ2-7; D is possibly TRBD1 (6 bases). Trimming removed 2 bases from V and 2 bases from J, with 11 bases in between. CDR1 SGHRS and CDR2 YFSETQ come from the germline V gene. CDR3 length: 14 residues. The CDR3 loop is CASSLRTEAYEQYF. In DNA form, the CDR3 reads TGCGCCAGCAGCTTAAGGACAGAAGCCTACGAGCAGTACTTC.

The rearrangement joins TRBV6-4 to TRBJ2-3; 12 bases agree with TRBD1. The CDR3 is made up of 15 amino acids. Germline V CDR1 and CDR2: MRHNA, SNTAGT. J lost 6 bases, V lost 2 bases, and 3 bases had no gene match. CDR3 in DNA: TGTGCCAGCAGTGACCGGGGACAGGGGGCGGATACGCAGTATTTT. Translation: CASSDRGQGADTQYF.

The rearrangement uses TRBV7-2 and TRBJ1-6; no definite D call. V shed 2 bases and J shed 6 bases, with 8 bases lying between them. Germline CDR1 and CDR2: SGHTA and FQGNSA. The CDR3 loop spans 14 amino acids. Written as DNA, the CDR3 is TGTGCCAGCAGCTTAAGGCCGGGTAATTCACCCCTCCACTTT. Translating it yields CASSLRPGNSPLHF.

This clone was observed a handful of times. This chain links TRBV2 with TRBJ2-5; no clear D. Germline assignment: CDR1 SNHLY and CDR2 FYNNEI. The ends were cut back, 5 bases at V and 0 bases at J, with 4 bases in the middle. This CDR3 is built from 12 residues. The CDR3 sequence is CASSRYQETQYF. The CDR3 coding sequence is TGTGCCAGCAGTCGGTACCAAGAGACCCAGTACTTC.

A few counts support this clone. This CDR3 is CASSFAGNYGYTF. In DNA, the CDR3 is TGCGCCAGCAGCTTCGCAGGGAACTATGGCTACACCTTC. J is TRBJ1-2 and V is TRBV5-1, with TRBD1 as a possible D gene (5 bases). Germline V lookup: CDR1 SGHRS, CDR2 YFSETQ. Trimming took 2 bases from V and 2 from J, leaving 7 bases between them. CDR3 length: 13 residues. Full variable domain (missing parts from reference TRBV5-1 and TRBJ1-2): KAGVTQTPRYLIKTRGQQVTLSCSPISGHRSVSWYQQTPGQGLQFLFEYFSETQRNKGNFPGRFSGRQFSNSRSEMNVSTLELGDSALYLCASSFAGNYGYTFGSGTRLTVV.

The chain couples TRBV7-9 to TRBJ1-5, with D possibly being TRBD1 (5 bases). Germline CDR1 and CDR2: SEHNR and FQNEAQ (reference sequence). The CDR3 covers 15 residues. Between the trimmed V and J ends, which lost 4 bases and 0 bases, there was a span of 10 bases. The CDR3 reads CASSSDSYSNQPQHF. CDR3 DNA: TGTGCCAGCAGCTCTGACAGTTATAGCAATCAGCCCCAGCATTTT. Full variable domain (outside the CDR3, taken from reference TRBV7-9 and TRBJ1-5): DTGVSQNPRHKITKRGQNVTFRCDPISEHNRLYWYRQTLGQGPEFLTYFQNEAQLEKSRLLSDRFSAERPKGSFSTLEIQRTEQGDSAMYLCASSSDSYSNQPQHFGDGTRLSIL.

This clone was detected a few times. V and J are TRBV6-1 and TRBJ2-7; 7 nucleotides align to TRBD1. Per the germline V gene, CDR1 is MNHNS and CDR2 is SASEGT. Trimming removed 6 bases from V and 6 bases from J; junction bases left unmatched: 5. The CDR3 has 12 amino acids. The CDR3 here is CASRRQGGEQYF. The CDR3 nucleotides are TGTGCCAGCAGGCGACAGGGCGGCGAGCAGTACTTC.

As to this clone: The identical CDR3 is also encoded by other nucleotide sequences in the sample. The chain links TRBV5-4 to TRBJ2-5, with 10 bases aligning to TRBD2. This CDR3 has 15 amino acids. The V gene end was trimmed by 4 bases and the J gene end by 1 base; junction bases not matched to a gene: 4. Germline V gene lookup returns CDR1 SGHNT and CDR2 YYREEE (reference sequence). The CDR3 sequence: CASSPRTSGQETQYF. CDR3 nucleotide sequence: TGTGCCAGCAGCCCCCGGACTAGCGGCCAAGAGACCCAGTACTTC.

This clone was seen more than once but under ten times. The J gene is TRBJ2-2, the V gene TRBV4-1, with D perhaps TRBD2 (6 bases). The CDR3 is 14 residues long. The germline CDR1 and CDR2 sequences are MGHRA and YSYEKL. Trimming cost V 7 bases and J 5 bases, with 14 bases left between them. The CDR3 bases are TGCGCCAGCACCCCAACCGGGGGTACCGGGGAGCTGTTTTTT. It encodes CASTPTGGTGELFF.

The CDR3 DNA is TGTGCCTGGAGTAGGCTAGCGGGGGGCAATGAGCAGTTCTTC. Its translation: CAWSRLAGGNEQFF. V and J are TRBV30 and TRBJ2-1; 11 nucleotides line up with TRBD2. The trim removed 2 bases at V and 6 bases at J, leaving 3 bases unmatched. Germline loops: CDR1 GTSNPN, CDR2 SVGIG (reference sequence). The CDR3 loop spans 14 amino acids.

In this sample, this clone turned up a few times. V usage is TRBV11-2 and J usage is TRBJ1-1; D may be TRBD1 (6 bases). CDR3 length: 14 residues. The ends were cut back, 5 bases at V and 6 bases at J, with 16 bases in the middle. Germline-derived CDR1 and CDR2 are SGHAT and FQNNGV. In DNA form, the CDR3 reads TGTGCCAGCAGCATCACAGGGATAAGGGCTGAAGCTTTCTTT. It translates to CASSITGIRAEAFF.

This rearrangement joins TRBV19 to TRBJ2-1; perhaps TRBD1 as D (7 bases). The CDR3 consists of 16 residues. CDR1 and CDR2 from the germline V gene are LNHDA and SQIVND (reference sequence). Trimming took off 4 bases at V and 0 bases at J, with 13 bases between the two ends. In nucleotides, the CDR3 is TGTGCCAGTAGTAGGGGGGCAGGGGGCTCCTACAATGAGCAGTTCTTC. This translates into CASSRGAGGSYNEQFF.

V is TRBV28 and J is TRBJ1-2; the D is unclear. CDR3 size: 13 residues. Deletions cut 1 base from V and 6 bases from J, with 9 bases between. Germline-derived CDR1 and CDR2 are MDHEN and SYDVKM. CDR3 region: CASSLSQAHGYTF. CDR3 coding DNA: TGTGCCAGCAGTTTATCGCAAGCTCATGGCTACACCTTC.

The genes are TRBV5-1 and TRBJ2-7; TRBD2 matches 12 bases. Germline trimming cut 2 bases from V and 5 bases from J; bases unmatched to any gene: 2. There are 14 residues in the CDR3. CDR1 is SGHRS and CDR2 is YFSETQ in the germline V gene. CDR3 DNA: TGCGCCAGCAGCTTACTAGCGGGGGGAAACGAGCAGTACTTC. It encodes CASSLLAGGNEQYF. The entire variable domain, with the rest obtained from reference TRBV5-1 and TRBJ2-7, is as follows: KAGVTQTPRYLIKTRGQQVTLSCSPISGHRSVSWYQQTPGQGLQFLFEYFSETQRNKGNFPGRFSGRQFSNSRSEMNVSTLELGDSALYLCASSLLAGGNEQYFGPGTRLTVT.

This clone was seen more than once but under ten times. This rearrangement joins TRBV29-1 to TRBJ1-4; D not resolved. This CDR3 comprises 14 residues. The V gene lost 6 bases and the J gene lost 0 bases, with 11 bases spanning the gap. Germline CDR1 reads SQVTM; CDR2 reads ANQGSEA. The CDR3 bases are TGCAGCGTGTTAGACACCGCAACTAATGAAAAACTGTTTTTT. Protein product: CSVLDTATNEKLFF. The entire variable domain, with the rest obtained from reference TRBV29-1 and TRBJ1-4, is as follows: SAVISQKPSRDICQRGTSLTIQCQVDSQVTMMFWYRQQPGQSLTLIATANQGSEATYESGFVIDKFPISRPNLTFSTLTVSNMSPEDSSIYLCSVLDTATNEKLFFGSGTQLSVL.